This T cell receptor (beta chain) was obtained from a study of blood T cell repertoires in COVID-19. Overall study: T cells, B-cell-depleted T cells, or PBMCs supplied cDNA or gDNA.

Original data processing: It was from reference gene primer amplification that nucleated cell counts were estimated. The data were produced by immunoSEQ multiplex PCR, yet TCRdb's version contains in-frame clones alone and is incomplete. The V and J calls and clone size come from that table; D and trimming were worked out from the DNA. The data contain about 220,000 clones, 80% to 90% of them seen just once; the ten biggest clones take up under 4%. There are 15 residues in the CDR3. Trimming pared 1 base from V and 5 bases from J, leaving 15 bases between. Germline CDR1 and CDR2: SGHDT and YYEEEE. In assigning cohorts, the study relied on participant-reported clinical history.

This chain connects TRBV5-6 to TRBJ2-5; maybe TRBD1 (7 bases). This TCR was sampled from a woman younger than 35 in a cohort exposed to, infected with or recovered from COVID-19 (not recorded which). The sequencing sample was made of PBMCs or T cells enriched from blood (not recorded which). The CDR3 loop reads CASSLRQGGPETQYF. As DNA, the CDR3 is TGTGCCAGCAGCTTGCGGCAGGGGGGCCCTGAGACCCAGTACTTC.